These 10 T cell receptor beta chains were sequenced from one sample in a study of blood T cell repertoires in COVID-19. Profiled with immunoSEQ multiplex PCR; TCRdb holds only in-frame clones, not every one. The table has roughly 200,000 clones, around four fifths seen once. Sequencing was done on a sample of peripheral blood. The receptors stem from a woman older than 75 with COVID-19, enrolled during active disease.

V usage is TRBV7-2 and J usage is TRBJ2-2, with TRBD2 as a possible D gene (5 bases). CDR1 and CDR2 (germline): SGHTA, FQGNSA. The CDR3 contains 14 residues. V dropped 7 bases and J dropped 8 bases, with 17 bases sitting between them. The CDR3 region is CASTQARSGGELFF. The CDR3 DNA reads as TGTGCCAGCACCCAGGCCCGTTCGGGAGGGGAGCTGTTTTTT.

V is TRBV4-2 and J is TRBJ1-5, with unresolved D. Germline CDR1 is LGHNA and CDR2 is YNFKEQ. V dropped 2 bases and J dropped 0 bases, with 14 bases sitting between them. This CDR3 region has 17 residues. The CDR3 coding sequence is TGTGCCAGCAGCCAACGATCCGAGCCGGGTAGCAATCAGCCCCAGCATTTT. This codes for CASSQRSEPGSNQPQHF.

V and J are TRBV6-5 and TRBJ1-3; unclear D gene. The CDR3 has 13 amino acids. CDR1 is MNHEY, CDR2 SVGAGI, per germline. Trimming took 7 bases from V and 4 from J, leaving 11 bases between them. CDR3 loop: CASTIGGGNTIYF. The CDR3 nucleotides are TGTGCCAGCACTATCGGAGGGGGAAACACCATATATTTT.

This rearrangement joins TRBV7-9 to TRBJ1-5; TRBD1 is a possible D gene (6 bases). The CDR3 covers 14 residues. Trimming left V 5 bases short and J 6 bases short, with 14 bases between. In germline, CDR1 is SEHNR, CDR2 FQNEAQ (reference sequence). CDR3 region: CASSETGIGQPQHF. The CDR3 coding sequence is TGTGCCAGCAGCGAGACAGGAATAGGTCAGCCCCAGCATTTT.

CDR3 sequence: CASRAQGGLGQYF. The CDR3 region has the DNA TGTGCCAGTCGAGCACAGGGTGGCCTGGGGCAGTACTTC. This chain joins TRBV2 and TRBJ2-7, with TRBD1 as a possible D gene (6 bases). V was clipped by 9 bases and J by 9 bases, with 21 bases between them. This CDR3 region has 13 residues. Germline V gives CDR1 SNHLY, CDR2 FYNNEI.

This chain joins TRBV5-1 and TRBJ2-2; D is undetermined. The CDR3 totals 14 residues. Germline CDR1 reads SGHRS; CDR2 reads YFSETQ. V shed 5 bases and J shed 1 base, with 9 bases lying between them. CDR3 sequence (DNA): TGCGCCAGCAGTTCCCCCAAGAACACCGGGGAGCTGTTTTTT. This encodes CASSSPKNTGELFF.

The CDR3 coding sequence is TGTGCCAGCAGCTCCGGGACAGCGAACACCGGGGAGCTGTTTTTT. Encoded protein: CASSSGTANTGELFF. This chain links TRBV7-3 with TRBJ2-2, with 7 bases aligning to TRBD1. This CDR3 is 15 amino acids long. The junction had 2 bases not matched to a gene; V was cut back by 4 bases and J by 0 bases. Germline V gene data show CDR1 as SGHTA and CDR2 as FQGTGA.

The CDR3 spells CASSLGDRGTEAFF. In DNA, the CDR3 is TGTGCCAGCAGCTTAGGGGACAGGGGTACTGAAGCTTTCTTT. This chain links TRBV11-2 with TRBJ1-1; 10 bases fit TRBD1. CDR1 SGHAT and CDR2 FQNNGV come from the germline V gene. The CDR3 extends over 14 amino acids. V was clipped by 1 base and J by 5 bases; unmatched bases: 1.

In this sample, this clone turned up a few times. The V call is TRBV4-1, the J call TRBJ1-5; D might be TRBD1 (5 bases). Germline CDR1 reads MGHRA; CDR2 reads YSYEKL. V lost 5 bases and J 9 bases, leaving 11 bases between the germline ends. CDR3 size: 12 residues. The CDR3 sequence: CASSSPGGPQHF. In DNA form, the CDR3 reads TGCGCCAGCAGCTCTCCCGGGGGGCCCCAGCATTTT.

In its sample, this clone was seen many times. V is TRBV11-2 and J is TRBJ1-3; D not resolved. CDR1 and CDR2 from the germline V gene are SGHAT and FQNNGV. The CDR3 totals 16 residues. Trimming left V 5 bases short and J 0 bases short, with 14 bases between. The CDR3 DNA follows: TGTGCCAGCAGCCCGCACGGCGGATACTCTGGAAACACCATATATTTT. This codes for CASSPHGGYSGNTIYF.